This passage covers 16 T cell receptor beta chains from one sample sequenced in a study of siplizumab effects on memory and regulatory T cells. TCRdb's copy holds only in-frame clones and misses some; the assay was immunoSEQ multiplex PCR. The repertoire includes fewer than 70,000 clones, 88% of them detected once, and 1.7% sits in the top ten. The sequenced material came from Tregs sorted from blood. The receptors here all came from a human donor in good health.

V usage is TRBV7-9 and J usage is TRBJ2-2, with 9 bases identical to TRBD2. Trimming cost V 3 bases and J 5 bases; bases outside gene matches: 4. This CDR3 has 15 amino acids. CDR1 is SEHNR, CDR2 FQNEAQ, per germline (reference sequence). CDR3 sequence (DNA): TGTGCCAGCAGCTTGGTAACTAGCGGGACCGGGGAGCTGTTTTTT. Its translation is CASSLVTSGTGELFF.

This chain joins TRBV6-1 and TRBJ1-3, with 8 positions matching TRBD1. V trimming: 6 bases; J trimming: 4 bases; junction bases outside the gene matches: 2. Germline V CDR1 and CDR2: MNHNS, SASEGT. CDR3 length equals 13 residues. The CDR3 nucleotides read TGTGCCAGCAGGCAGGGGGCCGGAAACACCATATATTTT. Residues: CASRQGAGNTIYF.

The chain recombines TRBV15 with TRBJ1-5; D unresolved. The V end lost 2 bases, the J end lost 7 bases, and 18 bases lay between the germline ends. CDR3 length: 16 residues. Germline V gene lookup returns CDR1 LNHNV and CDR2 YYDKDF (reference sequence). Here the CDR3 reads CATSRPTNAGRQPQHF. DNA of the CDR3: TGTGCCACCAGCAGACCCACCAACGCCGGCAGACAGCCCCAGCATTTT.

The genes are TRBV4-1 and TRBJ1-2; TRBD1 aligns across 8 bases. CDR1 is MGHRA and CDR2 is YSYEKL in the germline V gene. The CDR3 runs 14 residues. The trim removed 4 bases at V and 4 bases at J, leaving 5 bases unmatched. The chain's CDR3 is CASSRGQGFYGYTF. DNA for the CDR3: TGCGCCAGCAGCCGAGGACAGGGATTCTATGGCTACACCTTC.

CDR3 sequence (DNA): TGTGCCAGTAGTATTAGTGTCGGGGGACTAGCTGTCTTGGAGGAGCAGTACTTC. Its translation is CASSISVGGLAVLEEQYF. The chain employs TRBV19 and TRBJ2-7; TRBD2 matches 9 bases. The CDR3 covers 18 residues. The junction had 19 bases not matched to a gene; V was cut back by 3 bases and J by 7 bases. Germline CDR1 is LNHDA and CDR2 is SQIVND (reference sequence).

V usage is TRBV15 and J usage is TRBJ2-1; TRBD1 matches at 7 bases. Trimming took 2 bases from V and 9 from J; bases not matched to a gene: 4. This CDR3 is built from 13 residues. Germline V gene sequence: CDR1 LNHNV, CDR2 YYDKDF (reference sequence). The CDR3 here is CATSRHRGVEQFF. DNA for the CDR3: TGTGCCACCAGCAGACACAGGGGAGTTGAGCAGTTCTTC.

The V gene is TRBV5-1, the J gene TRBJ1-1; no definite D call. Germline V gene data show CDR1 as SGHRS and CDR2 as YFSETQ. The CDR3 length is 14 residues. Trimming shortened V by 0 bases and J by 1 base, and 7 bases separated the two germline ends. The CDR3 DNA sequence: TGCGCCAGCAGCTTGGCCCGGGGGAACACTGAAGCTTTCTTT. It codes for CASSLARGNTEAFF.

The chain carries TRBV5-6 and TRBJ2-5; D may be TRBD1 (6 bases). The V end was cut by 1 base, the J end by 2 bases, with 12 bases between. Germline lookup yields CDR1 SGHDT and CDR2 YYEEEE. The CDR3 extends over 15 amino acids. In nucleotides, the CDR3 is TGTGCCAGCAGCTTGAGGGGGATGGGGCAAGAGACCCAGTACTTC. Amino acids: CASSLRGMGQETQYF.

V usage is TRBV7-2 and J usage is TRBJ2-1, with D perhaps matching TRBD2 (5 bases). V gave up 1 base and J gave up 5 bases, with 9 bases separating them. Germline V gives CDR1 SGHTA, CDR2 FQGNSA. The CDR3 has 14 amino acids. The CDR3 DNA reads TGTGCCAGCAGCTTAGTAAGACTAAACAATGAGCAGTTCTTC. Translated, it gives CASSLVRLNNEQFF. Together with reference TRBV7-2 and TRBJ2-1, the CDR3 gives the full variable domain: GAGVSQSPSNKVTEKGKDVELRCDPISGHTALYWYRQSLGQGLEFLIYFQGNSAPDKSGLPSDRFSAERTGGSVSTLTIQRTQQEDSAVYLCASSLVRLNNEQFFGPGTRLTVL.

This clone turned up a few times. The chain is built from TRBV10-3 and TRBJ1-1; TRBD1 matches at 11 bases. This CDR3 is built from 13 residues. Germline assignment: CDR1 ENHRY and CDR2 SYGVKD. V trimming: 6 bases; J trimming: 7 bases; junction bases outside the gene matches: 4. CDR3: CAIRDRGQSEAFF. CDR3 coding DNA: TGTGCCATCAGGGACAGGGGGCAGAGTGAAGCTTTCTTT.

This clone came up a few times. This sequence joins TRBV18 and TRBJ1-1, with 8 bases matching TRBD1. Germline V gives CDR1 KGHSH, CDR2 LQKENI. This CDR3 is 18 amino acids long. V lost 3 bases and J lost 0; bases outside the gene matches: 12. This chain's CDR3 is CASSPVSGGLNLNTEAFF. As DNA, the CDR3 is TGTGCCAGCTCACCCGTTTCAGGGGGCCTAAATTTGAACACTGAAGCTTTCTTT. Combining the CDR3 with reference TRBV18 and TRBJ1-1 gives the whole variable domain NAGVMQNPRHLVRRRGQEARLRCSPMKGHSHVYWYRQLPEEGLKFMVYLQKENIIDESGMPKERFSAEFPKEGPSILRIQQVVRGDSAAYFCASSPVSGGLNLNTEAFFGQGTRLTVV.

This chain joins TRBV7-9 and TRBJ1-3; TRBD1 might be the D (5 bases). Deletions cut 5 bases from V and 4 bases from J, with 12 bases between. Germline assignment: CDR1 SEHNR and CDR2 FQNEAQ (reference sequence). There are 14 residues in the CDR3. The CDR3 DNA reads TGTGCCAGCAGCACGACAGTACTCGGAAACACCATATATTTT. Translation: CASSTTVLGNTIYF.

V gene TRBV6-1 combines with J gene TRBJ2-3; TRBD2 aligns across 12 bases. V was pared by 4 bases and J by 1 base, with 0 bases of the junction left unmatched. CDR1 is MNHNS, CDR2 SASEGT, per germline. The CDR3 totals 15 residues. CDR3: CASSGLAGGTDTQYF. The CDR3 DNA reads TGTGCCAGCAGTGGACTAGCGGGAGGCACAGATACGCAGTATTTT.

CDR3 DNA: TGCAGCGCAACAGGAGAAAGATTCAACGAGCAGTACTTC. Protein: CSATGERFNEQYF. This rearrangement joins TRBV29-1 to TRBJ2-7; maybe TRBD1 (5 bases). In germline, CDR1 is SQVTM, CDR2 ANQGSEA. The CDR3 sequence is 13 residues long. Trimming removed 7 bases from V and 5 bases from J, with 18 bases in between.

The chain has TRBV19 and TRBJ1-5; 8 bases match TRBD1. Unmatched junction bases numbered 5, after V lost 5 bases and J lost 2 bases. The V gene's germline CDR1 is LNHDA and CDR2 SQIVND (reference sequence). The CDR3 is 15 residues long. The CDR3 here is CASSLSTGGNQPQHF. The CDR3 DNA sequence: TGTGCCAGTAGTTTATCGACAGGGGGCAATCAGCCCCAGCATTTT.

The rearrangement joins TRBV30 to TRBJ1-5, with 8 bases aligning to TRBD1. Germline V CDR1 and CDR2: GTSNPN, SVGIG (reference sequence). This CDR3 has 14 residues. V was pared by 3 bases and J by 5 bases, with 6 bases of the junction left unmatched. The CDR3 DNA follows: TGTGCCTGGAGAGAGACAGGGGTGGATCAGCCCCAGCATTTT. This sequence encodes CAWRETGVDQPQHF. Complete variable domain (other parts from reference TRBV30 and TRBJ1-5): SQTIHQWPATLVQPVGSPLSLECTVEGTSNPNLYWYRQAAGRGLQLLFYSVGIGQISSEVPQNLSASRPQDRQFILSSKKLLLSDSGFYLCAWRETGVDQPQHFGDGTRLSIL.